This TCR beta chain was sequenced for a study of human T cells and chemical hapten exposure. Study-wide findings and caveats: With regard to DPC sensitization, TCRs above 1 in 1000 frequency did not change.

Concerning this clonotype itself: Its specificity is not known.

Time point indicated: pre-sensitization, week 0. Sample treatment: therapeutic diphenylcyclopropenone sensitization with weekly scalp DPC. TCRdb redid the calling of the RACE reads with MiXCR, one entry per CDR3 protein. This sample carries roughly 81,000 distinct CDR3 sequences, over 6.5% of them seen once, and the ten largest clones take 2.6%. Per the germline V gene, CDR1 is SGHRS and CDR2 is YFSETQ. The CDR3 has 13 residues. V lost 1 base, J lost 6 bases, and 9 bases lay in between. The TCR originated in a man aged 40-49 years with alopecia areata. Some clones in this sample may be carry-over from other donors' samples. The sequencing used whole blood, collected in connection with sensitization to the hapten diphenylcyclopropenone (DPC). This chain connects TRBV5-1 to TRBJ2-3, with D possibly matching TRBD1 (5 bases). Here the CDR3 reads CASSLKGRDTQYF. CDR3 DNA sequence: TGCGCCAGCAGCTTGAAGGGGCGCGATACGCAGTATTTT. Full variable domain (outside the CDR3, taken from reference TRBV5-1 and TRBJ2-3): KAGVTQTPRYLIKTRGQQVTLSCSPISGHRSVSWYQQTPGQGLQFLFEYFSETQRNKGNFPGRFSGRQFSNSRSEMNVSTLELGDSALYLCASSLKGRDTQYFGPGTRLTVL.